The clone carrying this T cell receptor (beta chain) appeared once. Authors' data handling: By means of reference gene primer amplification, nucleated cell counts were estimated. Clones were sequenced by immunoSEQ multiplex PCR, and TCRdb holds only the in-frame ones, with some missing. V, J and clone size are taken as reported in that table, and D and trimming were inferred from the DNA itself. The table records 150,000 to 200,000 clones, over 70% of them present only once. The data were taken from a study of blood T cell repertoires in COVID-19. Germline V gene data show CDR1 as LNHDA and CDR2 as SQIVND (reference sequence). This CDR3 comprises 15 residues. V dropped 5 bases and J dropped 3; count of bases not matched to a gene: 6.

Material for sequencing was PBMCs or T cells enriched from blood (not recorded which). The receptor comes from a man aged 65-85 years who had been exposed to COVID-19. The V gene is TRBV19, the J gene TRBJ2-1, with TRBD2 identical over 8 bases. The chain's CDR3 is CASSGSGSRYNEQFF. The CDR3 DNA follows: TGTGCCAGTAGTGGGAGCGGGAGTCGCTACAATGAGCAGTTCTTC.